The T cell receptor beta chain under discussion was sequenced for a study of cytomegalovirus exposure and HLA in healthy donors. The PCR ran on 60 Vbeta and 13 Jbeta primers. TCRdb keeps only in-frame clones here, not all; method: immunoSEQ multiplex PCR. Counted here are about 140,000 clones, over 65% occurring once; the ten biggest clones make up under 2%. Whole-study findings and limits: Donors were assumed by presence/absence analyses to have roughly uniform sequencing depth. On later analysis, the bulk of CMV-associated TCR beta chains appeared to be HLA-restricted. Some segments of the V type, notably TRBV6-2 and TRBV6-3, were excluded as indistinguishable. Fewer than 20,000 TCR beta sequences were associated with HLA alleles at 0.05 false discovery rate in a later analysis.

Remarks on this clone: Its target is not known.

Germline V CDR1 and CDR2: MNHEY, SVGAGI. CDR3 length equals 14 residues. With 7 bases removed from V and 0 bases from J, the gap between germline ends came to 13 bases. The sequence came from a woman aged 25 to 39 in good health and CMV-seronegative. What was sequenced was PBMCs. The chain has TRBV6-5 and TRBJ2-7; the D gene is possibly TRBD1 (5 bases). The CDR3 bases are TGTGCCAGCACTGCAGGGCCGATCTCCTACGAGCAGTACTTC. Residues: CASTAGPISYEQYF.